This T cell receptor (beta chain) was identified during a study of T-cell memory formation after mild COVID-19. Background on the study: TCR clusters largely stayed donor specific.

The CDR3 is 14 residues long. V lost 4 bases and J 4 bases, leaving 12 bases between the germline ends. Germline V gives CDR1 SGHRS, CDR2 YFSETQ. TCRdb fed the 5' RACE reads into MiXCR, producing one record per CDR3 protein. The sample comprises 200,000 to 300,000 distinct CDR3 sequences, roughly 14% of which are singletons, and approximately 2.1% rests with the top ten. With respect to this clonotype: The antigen remains unidentified.

Notes on the study in general: Some clones that responded were present in memory (sampled pre-infection), which suggests cross-reactive memory joined.

Sequencing used PBMCs or a T cell subset sorted from them (not recorded which). The V and J genes are TRBV5-1 and TRBJ1-5; D gene unclear. The receptor was isolated from an adult woman who had mild COVID-19 (a few samples of this study predate the infection). Cell type and time point are not known. CDR3 in amino acids: CASSPQGLNQPQHF. The CDR3 nucleotides read TGCGCCAGCAGCCCGCAAGGACTGAATCAGCCCCAGCATTTT.